Many counts were recorded for the clone carrying this T cell receptor beta chain. No antigen is known for it. This entry belongs to a study of spatial heterogeneity in lung cancer. Overall study: The 70 or so donors had untreated early-stage non-small cell lung cancer. Those follow-up PBMC samples that were available underwent sequencing, at a median interval of roughly two years following resection.

Study observations and caveats: Resection saw ubiquitous expanded tumor TCRs appear in blood more than follow-up did.

Described time point: blood at routine non-recurrence follow-up after resection. Tumor, nontumor lung or frozen PBMC supplied whole RNA that was sequenced unsorted. TCRdb analysed the 5' RACE reads with MiXCR anew, one entry per CDR3 protein. This sample has about 52,000 distinct CDR3 sequences, with about 7.4% found just once. The receptor's source is a female donor with early-stage non-small cell lung cancer. Sequenced material: PBMCs, taken at follow-up.

DNA of the CDR3: TGCGCCAGCAGCCCCCCGTGGAATACGCAGTATTTT. It is translated as CASSPPWNTQYF. The chain has TRBV4-1 and TRBJ2-3; D gene unclear. With 4 bases removed from V and 7 bases from J, the gap between germline ends came to 9 bases. Germline V gives CDR1 MGHRA, CDR2 YSYEKL. CDR3 size: 12 residues.